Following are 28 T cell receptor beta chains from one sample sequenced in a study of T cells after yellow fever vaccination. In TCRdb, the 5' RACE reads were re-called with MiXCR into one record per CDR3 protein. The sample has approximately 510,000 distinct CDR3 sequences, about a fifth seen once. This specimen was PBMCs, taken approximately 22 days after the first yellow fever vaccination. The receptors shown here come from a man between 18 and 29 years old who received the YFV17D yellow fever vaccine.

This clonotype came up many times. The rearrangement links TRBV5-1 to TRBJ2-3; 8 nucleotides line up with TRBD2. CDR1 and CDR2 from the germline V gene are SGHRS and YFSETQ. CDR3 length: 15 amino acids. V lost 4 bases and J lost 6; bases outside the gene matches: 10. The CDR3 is CASSPRGGGIDTQYF. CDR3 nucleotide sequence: TGCGCCAGCAGCCCCCGTGGCGGGGGGATCGATACGCAGTATTTT. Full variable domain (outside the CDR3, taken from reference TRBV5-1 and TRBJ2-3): KAGVTQTPRYLIKTRGQQVTLSCSPISGHRSVSWYQQTPGQGLQFLFEYFSETQRNKGNFPGRFSGRQFSNSRSEMNVSTLELGDSALYLCASSPRGGGIDTQYFGPGTRLTVL.

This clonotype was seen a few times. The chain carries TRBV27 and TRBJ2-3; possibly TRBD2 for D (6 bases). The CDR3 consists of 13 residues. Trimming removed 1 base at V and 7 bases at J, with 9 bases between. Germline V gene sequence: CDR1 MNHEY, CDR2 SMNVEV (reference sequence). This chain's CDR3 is CASSLLAGHTQYF. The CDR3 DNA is TGTGCCAGCAGTTTATTGGCGGGGCATACGCAGTATTTT.

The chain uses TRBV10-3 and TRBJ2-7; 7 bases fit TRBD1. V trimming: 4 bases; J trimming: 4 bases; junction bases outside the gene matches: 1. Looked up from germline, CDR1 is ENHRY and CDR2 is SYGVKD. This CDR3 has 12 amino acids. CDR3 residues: CAISARGYEQYV. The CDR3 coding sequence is TGTGCCATCAGTGCCAGGGGGTACGAGCAGTACGTC.

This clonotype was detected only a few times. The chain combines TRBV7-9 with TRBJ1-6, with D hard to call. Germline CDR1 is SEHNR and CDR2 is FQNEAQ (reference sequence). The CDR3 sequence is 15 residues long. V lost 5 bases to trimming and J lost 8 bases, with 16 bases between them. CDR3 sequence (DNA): TGTGCCAGCAGCGCGTTGTCCCAGGAGCATTCACCCCTCCACTTT. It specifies CASSALSQEHSPLHF.

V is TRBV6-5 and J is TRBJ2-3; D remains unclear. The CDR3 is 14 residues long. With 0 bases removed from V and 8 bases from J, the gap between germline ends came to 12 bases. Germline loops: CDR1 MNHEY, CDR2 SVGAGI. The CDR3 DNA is TGTGCCAGCAGTTACTCGATTCTGGGCGTTACGCAGTATTTT. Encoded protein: CASSYSILGVTQYF.

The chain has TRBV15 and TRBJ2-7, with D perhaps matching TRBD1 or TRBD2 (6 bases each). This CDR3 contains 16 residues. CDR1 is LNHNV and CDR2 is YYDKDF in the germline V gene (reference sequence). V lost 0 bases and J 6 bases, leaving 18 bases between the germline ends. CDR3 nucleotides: TGTGCCACCAGCAGAGATCTGCTTACCGGAGGGGGCGAGCAGTACGTC. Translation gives CATSRDLLTGGGEQYV.

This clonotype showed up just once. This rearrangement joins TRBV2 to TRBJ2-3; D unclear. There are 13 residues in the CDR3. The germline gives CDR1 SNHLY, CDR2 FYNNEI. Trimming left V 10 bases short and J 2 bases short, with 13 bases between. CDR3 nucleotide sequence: TGTGCCACCCCCGTGGGATTCACAGATACGCAGTATTTT. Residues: CATPVGFTDTQYF.

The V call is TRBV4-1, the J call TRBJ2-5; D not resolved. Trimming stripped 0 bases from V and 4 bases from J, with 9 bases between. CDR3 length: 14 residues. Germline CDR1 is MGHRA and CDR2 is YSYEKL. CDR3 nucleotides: TGCGCCAGCAGCCAAGATCTAGTCCGAGAGACCCAGTACTTC. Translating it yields CASSQDLVRETQYF.

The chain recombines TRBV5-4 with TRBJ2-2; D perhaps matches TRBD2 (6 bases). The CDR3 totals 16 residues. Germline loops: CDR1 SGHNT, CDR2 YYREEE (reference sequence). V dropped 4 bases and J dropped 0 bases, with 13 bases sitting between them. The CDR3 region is CASSPAGGANTGELFF. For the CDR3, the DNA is TGTGCCAGCAGCCCCGCCGGGGGAGCGAACACCGGGGAGCTGTTTTTT. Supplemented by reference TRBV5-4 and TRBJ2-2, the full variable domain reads ETGVTQSPTHLIKTRGQQVTLRCSSQSGHNTVSWYQQALGQGPQFIFQYYREEENGRGNFPPRFSGLQFPNYSSELNVNALELDDSALYLCASSPAGGANTGELFFGEGSRLTVL.

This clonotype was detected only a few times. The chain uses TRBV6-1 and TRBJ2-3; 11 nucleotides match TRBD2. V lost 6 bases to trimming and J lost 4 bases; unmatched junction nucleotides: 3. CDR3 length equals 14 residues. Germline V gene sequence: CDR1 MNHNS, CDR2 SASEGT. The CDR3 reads CASRTSGAADTQYF. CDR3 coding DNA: TGTGCCAGCAGGACTAGCGGGGCTGCAGATACGCAGTATTTT.

The CDR3 here is CSARDTGGGYNEQFF. In nucleotides, the CDR3 is TGCAGTGCTAGAGATACCGGGGGGGGCTACAATGAGCAGTTCTTC. This chain connects TRBV20-1 to TRBJ2-1; TRBD2 matches at 8 bases. The junction had 4 bases not matched to a gene; V was cut back by 0 bases and J by 3 bases. The CDR3 runs to 15 residues. Germline assignment: CDR1 DFQATT and CDR2 SNEGSKA (reference sequence).

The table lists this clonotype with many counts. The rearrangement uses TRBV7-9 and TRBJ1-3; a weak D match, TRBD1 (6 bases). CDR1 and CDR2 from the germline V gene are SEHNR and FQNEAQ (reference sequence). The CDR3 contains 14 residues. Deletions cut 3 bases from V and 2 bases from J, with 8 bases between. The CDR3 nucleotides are TGTGCCAGCAGCTTCACAGGGACTGGAAACACCATATATTTT. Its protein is CASSFTGTGNTIYF.

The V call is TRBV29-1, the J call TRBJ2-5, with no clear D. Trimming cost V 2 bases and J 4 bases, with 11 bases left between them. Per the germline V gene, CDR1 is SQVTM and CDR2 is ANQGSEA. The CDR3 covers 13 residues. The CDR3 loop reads CSVEKSARETQYF. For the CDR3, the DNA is TGCAGCGTTGAAAAGAGCGCTAGAGAGACCCAGTACTTC.

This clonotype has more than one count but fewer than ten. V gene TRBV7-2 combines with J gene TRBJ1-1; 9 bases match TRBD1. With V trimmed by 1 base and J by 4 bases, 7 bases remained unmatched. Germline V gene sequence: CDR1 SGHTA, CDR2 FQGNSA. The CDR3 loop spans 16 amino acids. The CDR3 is CASSLGGDRAGTEAFF. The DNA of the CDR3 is TGTGCCAGCAGCTTAGGAGGGGACAGGGCGGGCACTGAAGCTTTCTTT.

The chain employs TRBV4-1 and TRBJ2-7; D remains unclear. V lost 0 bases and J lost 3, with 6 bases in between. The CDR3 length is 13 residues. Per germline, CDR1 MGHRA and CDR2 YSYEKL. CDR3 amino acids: CASSQDNSYEQYF. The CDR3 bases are TGCGCCAGCAGCCAAGATAACAGCTACGAGCAGTACTTC.

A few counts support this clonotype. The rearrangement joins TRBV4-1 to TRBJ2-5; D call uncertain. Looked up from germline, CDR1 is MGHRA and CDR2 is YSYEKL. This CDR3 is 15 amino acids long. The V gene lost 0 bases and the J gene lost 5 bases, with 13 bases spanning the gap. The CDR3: CASSQDRALGETQYF. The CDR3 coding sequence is TGCGCCAGCAGCCAAGACCGAGCACTTGGGGAGACCCAGTACTTC.

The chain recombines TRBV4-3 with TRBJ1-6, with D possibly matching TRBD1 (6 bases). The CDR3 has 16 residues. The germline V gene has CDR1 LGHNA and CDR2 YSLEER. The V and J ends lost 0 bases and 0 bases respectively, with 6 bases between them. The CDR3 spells CASSQDRGSYNSPLHF. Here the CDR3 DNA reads TGCGCCAGCAGCCAAGACAGGGGCTCCTATAATTCACCCCTCCACTTT.

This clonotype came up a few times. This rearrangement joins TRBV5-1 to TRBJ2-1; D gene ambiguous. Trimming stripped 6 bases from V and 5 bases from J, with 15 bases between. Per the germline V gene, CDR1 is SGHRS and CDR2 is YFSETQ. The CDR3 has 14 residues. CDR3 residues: CASTPDPRDNEQFF. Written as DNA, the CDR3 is TGCGCCAGCACCCCGGACCCCCGAGACAATGAGCAGTTCTTC.

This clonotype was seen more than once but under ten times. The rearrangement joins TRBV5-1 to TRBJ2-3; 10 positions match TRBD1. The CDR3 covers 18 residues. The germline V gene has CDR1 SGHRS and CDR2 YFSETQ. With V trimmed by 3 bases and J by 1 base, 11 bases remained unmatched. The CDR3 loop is CASSWGTGVRYGTDTQYF. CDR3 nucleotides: TGCGCCAGCAGCTGGGGGACAGGGGTCAGGTACGGCACAGATACGCAGTATTTT.

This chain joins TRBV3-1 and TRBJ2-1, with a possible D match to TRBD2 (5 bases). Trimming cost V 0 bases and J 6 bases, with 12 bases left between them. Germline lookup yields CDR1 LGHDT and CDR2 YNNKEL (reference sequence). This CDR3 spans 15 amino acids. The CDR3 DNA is TGTGCCAGCAGCCAAGATGGCGGGCAGGTCAATGAGCAGTTCTTC. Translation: CASSQDGGQVNEQFF.

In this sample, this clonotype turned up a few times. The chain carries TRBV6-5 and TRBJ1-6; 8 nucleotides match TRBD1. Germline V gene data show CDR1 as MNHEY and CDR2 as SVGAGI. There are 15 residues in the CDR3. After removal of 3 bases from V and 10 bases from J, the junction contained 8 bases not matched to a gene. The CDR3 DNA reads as TGTGCCAGCAGTTATCCCGACAGGGGAGACTCACCCCTCCACTTT. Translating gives CASSYPDRGDSPLHF.

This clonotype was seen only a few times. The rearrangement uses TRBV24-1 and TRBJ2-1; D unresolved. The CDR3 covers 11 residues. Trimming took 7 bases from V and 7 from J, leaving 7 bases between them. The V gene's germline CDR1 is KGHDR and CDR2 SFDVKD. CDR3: CATSQWNEQFF. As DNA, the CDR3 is TGTGCCACCAGCCAGTGGAATGAGCAGTTCTTC.

The CDR3 region has the DNA TGCAGTGCTAGTGAGCGTCTGGGGGGCACAGATACGCAGTATTTT. It translates to CSASERLGGTDTQYF. This chain uses TRBV20-1 with TRBJ2-3; tentatively, D is TRBD1 or TRBD2 (5 bases each). The CDR3 runs to 15 residues. The germline V gene encodes CDR1 DFQATT and CDR2 SNEGSKA (reference sequence). V lost 3 bases, J lost 1 base, and 14 bases lay in between.

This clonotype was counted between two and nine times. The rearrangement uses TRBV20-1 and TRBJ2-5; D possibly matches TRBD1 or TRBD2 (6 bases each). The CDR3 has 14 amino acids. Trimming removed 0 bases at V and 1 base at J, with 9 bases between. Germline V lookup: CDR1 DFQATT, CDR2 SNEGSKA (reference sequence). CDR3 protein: CSARDGGFQETQYF. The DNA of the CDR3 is TGCAGTGCTAGAGACGGGGGCTTCCAAGAGACCCAGTACTTC.

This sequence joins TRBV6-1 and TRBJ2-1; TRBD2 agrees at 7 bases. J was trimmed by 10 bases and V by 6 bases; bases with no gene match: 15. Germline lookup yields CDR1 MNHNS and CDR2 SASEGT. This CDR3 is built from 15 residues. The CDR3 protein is CASSRTSGTTGEQFF. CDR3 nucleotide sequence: TGTGCCAGCAGCCGAACCTCCGGGACTACTGGGGAGCAGTTCTTC.

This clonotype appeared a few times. As DNA, the CDR3 is TGTGCCACCAGCGGGAGGTCTGGGGCCAACGTCCTGACTTTC. Translated: CATSGRSGANVLTF. The chain is built from TRBV15 and TRBJ2-6; tentatively, D is TRBD2 (6 bases). This CDR3 has 14 amino acids. Germline loops: CDR1 LNHNV, CDR2 YYDKDF (reference sequence). V was pared by 5 bases and J by 1 base, with 6 bases between.

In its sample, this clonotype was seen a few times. The CDR3 region is CASSLNRGQINYGYTF. CDR3 DNA: TGTGCCAGCAGCTTAAATCGCGGACAGATAAACTATGGCTACACCTTC. The rearrangement uses TRBV7-6 and TRBJ1-2; tentative D call: TRBD1 (6 bases). CDR1 SGHVS and CDR2 FNYEAQ come from the germline V gene. The germline V and J ends were trimmed by 2 bases and 2 bases, with 15 bases remaining between them. The CDR3 length is 16 residues.

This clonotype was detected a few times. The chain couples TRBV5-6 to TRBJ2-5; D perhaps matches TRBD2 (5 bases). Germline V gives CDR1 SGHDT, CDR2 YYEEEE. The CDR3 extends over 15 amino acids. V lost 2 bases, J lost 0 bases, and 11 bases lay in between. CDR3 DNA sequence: TGTGCCAGCAGCTTACGGGGAACGTACCAAGAGACCCAGTACTTC. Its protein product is CASSLRGTYQETQYF. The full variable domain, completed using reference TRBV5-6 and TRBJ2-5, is DAGVTQSPTHLIKTRGQQVTLRCSPKSGHDTVSWYQQALGQGPQFIFQYYEEEERQRGNFPDRFSGHQFPNYSSELNVNALLLGDSALYLCASSLRGTYQETQYFGPGTRLLVL.